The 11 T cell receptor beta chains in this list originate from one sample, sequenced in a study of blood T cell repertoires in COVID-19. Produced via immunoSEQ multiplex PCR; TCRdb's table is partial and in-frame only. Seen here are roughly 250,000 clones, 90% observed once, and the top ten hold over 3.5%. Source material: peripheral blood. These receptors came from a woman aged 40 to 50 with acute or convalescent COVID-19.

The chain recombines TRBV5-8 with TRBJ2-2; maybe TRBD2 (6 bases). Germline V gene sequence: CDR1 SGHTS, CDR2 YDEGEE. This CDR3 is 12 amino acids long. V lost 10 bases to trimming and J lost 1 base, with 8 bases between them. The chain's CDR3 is CAGGLNTGELFF. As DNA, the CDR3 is TGTGCCGGGGGACTGAACACCGGGGAGCTGTTTTTT.

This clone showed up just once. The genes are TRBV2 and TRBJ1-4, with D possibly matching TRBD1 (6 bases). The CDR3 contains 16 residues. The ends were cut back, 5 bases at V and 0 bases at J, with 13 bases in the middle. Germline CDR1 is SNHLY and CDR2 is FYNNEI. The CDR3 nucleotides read TGTGCCAGCAGTCGTGGACAGCCCGCAACTAATGAAAAACTGTTTTTT. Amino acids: CASSRGQPATNEKLFF.

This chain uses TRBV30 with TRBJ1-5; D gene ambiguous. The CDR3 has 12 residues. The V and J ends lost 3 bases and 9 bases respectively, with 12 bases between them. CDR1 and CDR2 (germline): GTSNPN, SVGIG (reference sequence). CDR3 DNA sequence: TGTGCCTGGAGCCCTGGGGAGAGGCCCCAGCATTTT. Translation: CAWSPGERPQHF.

The CDR3 is CASSRDRVVQPQHF. As DNA, the CDR3 is TGTGCCAGCTCCCGGGACAGGGTGGTTCAGCCCCAGCATTTT. The V gene is TRBV6-5, the J gene TRBJ1-5; 9 nucleotides line up with TRBD1. The CDR3 is 14 amino acids. V lost 8 bases to trimming and J lost 6 bases; unmatched junction nucleotides: 8. CDR1 and CDR2 from the germline V gene are MNHEY and SVGAGI.

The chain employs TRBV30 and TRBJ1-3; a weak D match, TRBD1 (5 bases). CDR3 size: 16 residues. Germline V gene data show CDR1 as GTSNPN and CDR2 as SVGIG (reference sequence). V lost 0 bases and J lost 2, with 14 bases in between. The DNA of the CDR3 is TGTGCCTGGAGTGTACGTGTGGGGCCCACTGGAAACACCATATATTTT. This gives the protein CAWSVRVGPTGNTIYF.

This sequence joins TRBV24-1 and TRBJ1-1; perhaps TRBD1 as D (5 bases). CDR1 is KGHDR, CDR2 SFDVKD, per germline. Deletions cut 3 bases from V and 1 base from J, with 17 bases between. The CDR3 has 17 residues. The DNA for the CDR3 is TGTGCCACCAGTGATGATGTGCGGGGGGATACGAACACTGAAGCTTTCTTT. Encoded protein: CATSDDVRGDTNTEAFF.

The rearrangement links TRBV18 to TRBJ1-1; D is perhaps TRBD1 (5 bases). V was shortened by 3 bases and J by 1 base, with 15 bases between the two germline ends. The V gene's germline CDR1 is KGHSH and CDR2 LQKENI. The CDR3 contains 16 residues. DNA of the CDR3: TGTGCCAGCTCACCTATGGAGGGGAGGGGGAACACTGAAGCTTTCTTT. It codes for CASSPMEGRGNTEAFF.

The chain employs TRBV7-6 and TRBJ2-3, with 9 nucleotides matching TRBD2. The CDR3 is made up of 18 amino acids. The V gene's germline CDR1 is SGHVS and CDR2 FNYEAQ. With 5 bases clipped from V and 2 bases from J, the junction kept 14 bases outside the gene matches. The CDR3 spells CASSPIAGARYATDTQYF. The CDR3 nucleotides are TGTGCCAGCAGCCCTATAGCGGGGGCCCGATACGCCACAGATACGCAGTATTTT.

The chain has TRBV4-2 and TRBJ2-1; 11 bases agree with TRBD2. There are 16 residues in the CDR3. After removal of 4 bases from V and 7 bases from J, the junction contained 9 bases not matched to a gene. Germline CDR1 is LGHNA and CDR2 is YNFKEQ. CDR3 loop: CASSPQLAGVINEQFF. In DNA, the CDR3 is TGTGCCAGCAGCCCTCAACTAGCGGGGGTTATAAATGAGCAGTTCTTC.

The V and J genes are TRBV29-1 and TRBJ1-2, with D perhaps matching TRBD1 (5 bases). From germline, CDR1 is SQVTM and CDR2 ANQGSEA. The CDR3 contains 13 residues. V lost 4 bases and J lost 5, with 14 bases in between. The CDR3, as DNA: TGCAGCGTTGGCCCCAGGGAAGTGTATGGCTACACCTTC. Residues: CSVGPREVYGYTF.

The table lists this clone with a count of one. As DNA, the CDR3 is TGTGCCAGCCGGTGGCGGTCGAACACTGAAGCTTTCTTT. Encoded protein: CASRWRSNTEAFF. The chain links TRBV6-5 to TRBJ1-1; D unresolved. The CDR3 extends over 13 amino acids. V was cut by 8 bases and J by 1 base, with 11 bases left in between. The germline CDR1 and CDR2 sequences are MNHEY and SVGAGI.